These 5 T cell receptor beta chains were all obtained from the same sample, sequenced in a study of CD8 T cells in Susac syndrome. Reverse transcription of about 0.45 to 1 ug RNA used random hexamers. TCRdb independently ran MiXCR on the immunoSEQ multiplex PCR reads; one entry per CDR3 protein. This table holds 40,000 to 60,000 distinct CDR3 sequences, 93% found once. Sequences were obtained from CD8+ T cells from PBMCs. The receptor set was obtained from a human donor with multiple sclerosis.

This chain joins TRBV3-1 and TRBJ1-1, with a tentative D call TRBD1 (6 bases). Trimming shortened V by 4 bases and J by 4 bases, and 13 bases separated the two germline ends. Germline assignment: CDR1 LGHDT and CDR2 YNNKEL (reference sequence). The CDR3 is 14 residues long. The CDR3: CASSPGQFSTEAFF. The CDR3 bases are TGTGCCAGCAGCCCCGGACAGTTTTCCACTGAAGCTTTCTTT. Full variable domain (missing parts from reference TRBV3-1 and TRBJ1-1): DTAVSQTPKYLVTQMGNDKSIKCEQNLGHDTMYWYKQDSKKFLKIMFSYNNKELIINETVPNRFSPKSPDKAHLNLHINSLELGDSAVYFCASSPGQFSTEAFFGQGTRLTVV.

V gene TRBV27 combines with J gene TRBJ1-5; no clear D. CDR3 length equals 14 residues. V shed 5 bases and J shed 0 bases, with 8 bases lying between them. From germline, CDR1 is MNHEY and CDR2 SMNVEV (reference sequence). CDR3 in DNA: TGTGCCAGCAGTGTAAGCTATAGCAATCAGCCCCAGCATTTT. It codes for CASSVSYSNQPQHF.

CDR3 coding DNA: TGCAGCGTTGTCCTCCCCCGCCTAGCGGGGGGTTCCTCCTACAATGAGCAGTTCTTC. Protein sequence: CSVVLPRLAGGSSYNEQFF. This chain uses TRBV29-1 with TRBJ2-1; 11 nucleotides line up with TRBD2. The CDR3 contains 19 residues. Germline V CDR1 and CDR2: SQVTM, ANQGSEA. The J segment lost 0 bases and the V segment lost 4 bases, leaving 14 bases of the junction unmatched.

This chain joins TRBV7-9 and TRBJ2-2; possible D gene TRBD1, 5 bases. The CDR3 runs to 15 residues. Per germline, CDR1 SEHNR and CDR2 FQNEAQ (reference sequence). Between the trimmed V and J ends, which lost 5 bases and 0 bases, there was a span of 10 bases. The CDR3 is CASSPRQPNTGELFF. In nucleotides, the CDR3 is TGTGCCAGCAGCCCTCGACAGCCGAACACCGGGGAGCTGTTTTTT.

The chain recombines TRBV27 with TRBJ2-7, with D possibly being TRBD1 (5 bases). The CDR3 is 14 residues long. Germline assignment: CDR1 MNHEY and CDR2 SMNVEV (reference sequence). The V and J ends lost 2 bases and 3 bases respectively, with 11 bases between them. CDR3 residues: CASSLGANGYEQYF. CDR3 sequence (DNA): TGTGCCAGCAGTTTAGGGGCCAACGGCTACGAGCAGTACTTC.